This T cell receptor (beta chain) is from a study of T cell repertoires in cytomegalovirus infection. One entry per CDR3 protein, called by TCRdb with MiXCR from the reads. The table has approximately 700,000 distinct CDR3 sequences, approximately 34% seen once. Looked up from germline, CDR1 is DFQATT and CDR2 is SNEGSKA (reference sequence). V dropped 3 bases and J dropped 4; count of bases not matched to a gene: 12. The CDR3 runs to 16 residues. The specimen was PBMCs. This receptor was taken from a human donor in good health (CMV status not recorded). Some clones in this sample may be carry-over from other donors' samples. J is TRBJ1-2 and V is TRBV20-1; 9 bases match TRBD1. CDR3 sequence (DNA): TGCAGTGCTAGTGACGGGGACAGGGACATTGCCTATGGCTACACCTTC. Amino acid sequence: CSASDGDRDIAYGYTF.